A single sample gave rise to the 21 T cell receptor beta chains below, sequenced in a study of shared clonotypes between healthy human individuals. Naive-designated CD8 cells lacked CD45RO, were positively enriched for CCR7, and omitted terminally differentiated effector memory CD45RA+ cells. Repertoires were generated with immunoSEQ multiplex PCR, while TCRdb's copy carries only in-frame clones and drops some. The sample records roughly 590,000 clones, 95% being singletons. Sequences were obtained from naive CD8+ T cells sorted from blood. The receptors were sampled from a woman between 25 and 40 years old in good health.

The rearrangement joins TRBV5-1 to TRBJ2-7; the match to TRBD1 covers 9 bases. V was clipped by 5 bases and J by 1 base; unmatched bases: 4. CDR3 length: 14 amino acids. In germline, CDR1 is SGHRS, CDR2 YFSETQ. CDR3 in DNA: TGCGCCAGCAGGGCGGACAGGGGTTCCTACGAGCAGTACTTC. Its protein is CASRADRGSYEQYF.

The chain links TRBV6-5 to TRBJ1-1; TRBD1 matches 9 bases. J lost 4 bases, V lost 11 bases, and 8 bases had no gene match. This CDR3 contains 13 residues. Germline assignment: CDR1 MNHEY and CDR2 SVGAGI. CDR3 DNA sequence: TGTGCCGCTGGGACAGGGTATGTCACTGAAGCTTTCTTT. Translation: CAAGTGYVTEAFF.

V is TRBV7-8 and J is TRBJ2-1; the match to TRBD2 covers 13 bases. Unmatched junction bases numbered 11, after V lost 5 bases and J lost 4 bases. Germline CDR1 SGHVS, CDR2 FQNEAQ. There are 18 residues in the CDR3. The CDR3 protein is CASSPSPGLAGLYNEQFF. CDR3 DNA: TGTGCCAGCAGCCCTAGCCCGGGACTAGCGGGACTATACAATGAGCAGTTCTTC. Full variable domain (rest looked up from reference TRBV7-8 and TRBJ2-1): GAGVSQSPRYKVAKRGQDVALRCDPISGHVSLFWYQQALGQGPEFLTYFQNEAQLDKSGLPSDRFFAERPEGSVSTLKIQRTQQEDSAVYLCASSPSPGLAGLYNEQFFGPGTRLTVL.

The V and J genes are TRBV4-1 and TRBJ2-4; possibly TRBD2 for D (7 bases). The CDR3 loop spans 16 amino acids. The V end was cut by 0 bases, the J end by 6 bases, with 15 bases between. Germline CDR1 is MGHRA and CDR2 is YSYEKL. CDR3 loop: CASSQEGRGISNIQYF. DNA for the CDR3: TGCGCCAGCAGCCAAGAGGGGAGGGGGATATCAAACATTCAGTACTTC.

The V gene is TRBV7-2, the J gene TRBJ2-7, with D tentatively TRBD2 (6 bases). The CDR3 loop spans 14 amino acids. Germline-derived CDR1 and CDR2 are SGHTA and FQGNSA. Between the trimmed V and J ends, which lost 4 bases and 6 bases, there was a span of 16 bases. The CDR3 sequence: CASSWDSEPLEQYF. The CDR3 bases are TGTGCCAGCAGCTGGGACTCCGAACCCCTCGAGCAGTACTTC.

The V gene is TRBV6-1, the J gene TRBJ2-7; a weak D match, TRBD1 (6 bases). The V end lost 1 base, the J end lost 2 bases, and 9 bases lay between the germline ends. There are 14 residues in the CDR3. The germline V gene encodes CDR1 MNHNS and CDR2 SASEGT. This chain's CDR3 is CASSEGQVPYEQYF. DNA of the CDR3: TGTGCCAGCAGTGAAGGACAGGTCCCCTACGAGCAGTACTTC.

The rearrangement joins TRBV29-1 to TRBJ1-2; D possibly corresponds to TRBD1 (6 bases). Germline lookup yields CDR1 SQVTM and CDR2 ANQGSEA. V lost 6 bases and J 6 bases, leaving 14 bases between the germline ends. The CDR3 runs 12 residues. The CDR3 nucleotides read TGCAGCGTAGGGGGGACGCGGGATGGCTACACCTTC. Protein sequence: CSVGGTRDGYTF.

The sample holds one count of this clone. This specimen includes other DNA sequences encoding the same CDR3. The chain is built from TRBV27 and TRBJ1-2, with D perhaps TRBD1 (5 bases). This CDR3 comprises 13 residues. Trimming took 4 bases from V and 1 from J, leaving 7 bases between them. CDR1 is MNHEY and CDR2 is SMNVEV in the germline V gene (reference sequence). DNA for the CDR3: TGTGCCAGCAGTTCGGGGCTTAACTATGGCTACACCTTC. Translation: CASSSGLNYGYTF.

This chain uses TRBV28 with TRBJ2-2, with D perhaps matching TRBD1 (5 bases). The CDR3 has 14 amino acids. Deletions cut 6 bases from V and 2 bases from J, with 10 bases between. Looked up from germline, CDR1 is MDHEN and CDR2 is SYDVKM. CDR3 DNA sequence: TGTGCCAGCAGCCTCGGACATAACACCGGGGAGCTGTTTTTT. This codes for CASSLGHNTGELFF.

The rearrangement links TRBV7-8 to TRBJ1-5; tentatively, D is TRBD1 (6 bases). The CDR3 totals 15 residues. V lost 0 bases and J 4 bases, leaving 10 bases between the germline ends. CDR1 SGHVS and CDR2 FQNEAQ come from the germline V gene. The CDR3 sequence is CASSLATGSNQPQHF. DNA for the CDR3: TGTGCCAGCAGCTTAGCAACAGGGAGTAATCAGCCCCAGCATTTT.

This chain joins TRBV15 and TRBJ2-5; D gene uncertain. The CDR3 totals 16 residues. Germline assignment: CDR1 LNHNV and CDR2 YYDKDF (reference sequence). The V end was cut by 0 bases, the J end by 0 bases, with 11 bases between. This CDR3 is CATSRDDHSYQETQYF. The CDR3 region has the DNA TGTGCCACCAGCAGAGATGATCACTCGTACCAAGAGACCCAGTACTTC.

The chain couples TRBV6-5 to TRBJ2-2; D unclear. Per the germline V gene, CDR1 is MNHEY and CDR2 is SVGAGI. Trimming removed 2 bases at V and 3 bases at J, with 4 bases between. The CDR3 consists of 13 residues. Here the CDR3 DNA reads TGTGCCAGCAGTTACGTGTACACCGGGGAGCTGTTTTTT. Translating gives CASSYVYTGELFF.

This clone was observed once. The V gene is TRBV7-9, the J gene TRBJ2-1; 12 nucleotides match TRBD2. This CDR3 has 18 residues. Germline V lookup: CDR1 SEHNR, CDR2 FQNEAQ (reference sequence). With 1 base clipped from V and 4 bases from J, the junction kept 8 bases outside the gene matches. In DNA, the CDR3 is TGTGCCAGCAGCTTAGACGTTCCTAGCGGGAGGGGATACAATGAGCAGTTCTTC. This encodes CASSLDVPSGRGYNEQFF.

The chain combines TRBV7-6 with TRBJ2-7; possibly TRBD1 or TRBD2 for D (5 bases each). Germline V CDR1 and CDR2: SGHVS, FNYEAQ. V was cut by 3 bases and J by 2 bases, with 8 bases left in between. The CDR3 consists of 13 residues. CDR3 coding DNA: TGTGCCAGCAGCTTCGGGGACCCCTACGAGCAGTACTTC. Its translation is CASSFGDPYEQYF. Full variable domain (rest looked up from reference TRBV7-6 and TRBJ2-7): GAGVSQSPRYKVTKRGQDVALRCDPISGHVSLYWYRQALGQGPEFLTYFNYEAQQDKSGLPNDRFSAERPEGSISTLTIQRTEQRDSAMYRCASSFGDPYEQYFGPGTRLTVT.

The rearrangement joins TRBV6-1 to TRBJ1-3; tentatively, D is TRBD1 (5 bases). The germline V gene encodes CDR1 MNHNS and CDR2 SASEGT. The CDR3 loop spans 15 amino acids. V was clipped by 7 bases and J by 0 bases, with 13 bases between them. The CDR3 DNA reads TGTGCCAGCAAGGGGTGGGCACACTCTGGAAACACCATATATTTT. This translates into CASKGWAHSGNTIYF.

This chain links TRBV29-1 with TRBJ2-7; D might be TRBD1 (6 bases). CDR1 SQVTM and CDR2 ANQGSEA come from the germline V gene. This CDR3 is built from 12 residues. Trimming took off 7 bases at V and 0 bases at J, with 10 bases between the two ends. For the CDR3, the DNA is TGCAGCGGCCGGGACACCTCCTACGAGCAGTACTTC. Translated, it gives CSGRDTSYEQYF.

The V call is TRBV7-2, the J call TRBJ2-7; a possible D gene is TRBD1 (5 bases). This CDR3 has 13 amino acids. Germline CDR1 and CDR2: SGHTA and FQGNSA. Trimming pared 4 bases from V and 3 bases from J, leaving 10 bases between. The CDR3 sequence is CASSSPGHYEQYF. The CDR3 DNA sequence: TGTGCCAGCAGCTCCCCAGGACACTACGAGCAGTACTTC.

V is TRBV6-5 and J is TRBJ1-3, with 8 bases fitting TRBD1. Looked up from germline, CDR1 is MNHEY and CDR2 is SVGAGI. Germline trimming cut 6 bases from V and 3 bases from J; bases unmatched to any gene: 4. The CDR3 loop spans 14 amino acids. The CDR3 protein is CASSHTGGGNTIYF. The CDR3 DNA sequence: TGTGCCAGCAGCCACACAGGGGGTGGAAACACCATATATTTT.

V is TRBV5-8 and J is TRBJ1-1, with D possibly being TRBD1 (5 bases). The germline V and J ends were trimmed by 5 bases and 4 bases, with 15 bases remaining between them. The CDR3 sequence is 14 residues long. Germline CDR1 reads SGHTS; CDR2 reads YDEGEE. Here the CDR3 DNA reads TGTGCCAGCAGTAGCAGACAAAGGGGCACTGAAGCTTTCTTT. Residues: CASSSRQRGTEAFF. The whole variable domain, remainder taken from reference TRBV5-8 and TRBJ1-1, is EAGVTQSPTHLIKTRGQQATLRCSPISGHTSVYWYQQALGLGLQFLLWYDEGEERNRGNFPPRFSGRQFPNYSSELNVNALELEDSALYLCASSSRQRGTEAFFGQGTRLTVV.

The chain uses TRBV7-6 and TRBJ2-7; unclear D gene. This CDR3 has 13 residues. Between the trimmed V and J ends, which lost 4 bases and 4 bases, there was a span of 11 bases. Germline CDR1 is SGHVS and CDR2 is FNYEAQ. The CDR3 DNA sequence: TGTGCCAGCAGCTCATTAGGGTTTTACGAGCAGTACTTC. This encodes CASSSLGFYEQYF.

V and J are TRBV10-3 and TRBJ1-2, with a weak D call TRBD1 (5 bases). This CDR3 comprises 13 residues. V lost 10 bases and J 1 base, leaving 13 bases between the germline ends. Germline CDR1 is ENHRY and CDR2 is SYGVKD. The CDR3 DNA reads TGTGCCACCTCGACAGAGTTTAACTATGGCTACACCTTC. The encoded protein is CATSTEFNYGYTF.